The clone carrying this TCR beta chain was counted a few times. The record originates from a study of T-cell reconstitution after alpha-beta-depleted transplantation in children. Construction of the TCRbeta library involved unique molecular identifiers. TCRdb used MiXCR to reprocess the PCR reads, holding one entry per CDR3 protein. Here the sample spans roughly 190,000 distinct CDR3 sequences, approximately 14% being singletons. Germline V gene lookup returns CDR1 DFQATT and CDR2 SNEGSKA (reference sequence). This CDR3 is 13 amino acids long. Trimming stripped 6 bases from V and 4 bases from J, with 15 bases between.

The receptor was derived from a human donor who donated a stem cell graft to a child with acute lymphoblastic leukemia. The source material was PBMCs from the stem cell graft donor, sampled from the stem cell graft. The chain uses TRBV20-1 and TRBJ1-1; D not certain. CDR3 sequence reads: CSAPAEAATEAFF. The DNA for the CDR3 is TGCAGTGCCCCCGCAGAGGCAGCCACTGAAGCTTTCTTT.